The next 28 T cell receptor beta chains were all read from a single sample in a study of T cell responses to AZD1222 COVID-19 vaccine. Produced via immunoSEQ multiplex PCR; TCRdb's table is partial and in-frame only. The sample holds 68,000 or so clones, over 60% seen once. The source material was peripheral blood, sampled on day 0 of AZD1222 vaccination. The receptors derive from an adult in good health.

The CDR3 region has the DNA TGTGCCAGCAGCTTTGTGGAGAGCTCCTATAATTCACCCCTCCACTTT. Amino acid sequence: CASSFVESSYNSPLHF. The gene calls are TRBV5-6 and TRBJ1-6; D unresolved. Germline V gene data show CDR1 as SGHDT and CDR2 as YYEEEE. CDR3 length equals 16 residues. The V and J ends lost 2 bases and 0 bases respectively, with 9 bases between them. Full variable domain (missing parts from reference TRBV5-6 and TRBJ1-6): DAGVTQSPTHLIKTRGQQVTLRCSPKSGHDTVSWYQQALGQGPQFIFQYYEEEERQRGNFPDRFSGHQFPNYSSELNVNALLLGDSALYLCASSFVESSYNSPLHFGNGTRLTVT.

V and J are TRBV4-1 and TRBJ2-1; 13 nucleotides line up with TRBD2. This CDR3 spans 16 amino acids. The V segment lost 1 base and the J segment 4 bases; nucleotides outside the gene matches: 1. Germline CDR1 MGHRA, CDR2 YSYEKL. This CDR3 is CASSQGLAGGYNEQFF. The DNA of the CDR3 is TGCGCCAGCAGCCAAGGACTAGCGGGGGGATACAATGAGCAGTTCTTC.

The chain joins TRBV5-4 to TRBJ1-1; a possible D gene is TRBD1 (6 bases). V was pared by 4 bases and J by 4 bases, with 17 bases between. There are 15 residues in the CDR3. The germline gives CDR1 SGHNT, CDR2 YYREEE (reference sequence). CDR3 coding DNA: TGTGCCAGCAGCCTTCTAGGGGGGCGCAGCACTGAAGCTTTCTTT. It encodes CASSLLGGRSTEAFF.

This clone showed up just once. The chain uses TRBV9 and TRBJ1-3, with D hard to call. The V gene's germline CDR1 is SGDLS and CDR2 YYNGEE. The CDR3 totals 13 residues. V gave up 3 bases and J gave up 2 bases, with 6 bases separating them. Here the CDR3 reads CASSGLPGNTIYF. The CDR3 bases are TGTGCCAGCAGCGGTTTACCTGGAAACACCATATATTTT.

The chain is built from TRBV7-6 and TRBJ2-3; 9 nucleotides agree with TRBD2. The CDR3 has 16 residues. Losses at the gene ends were 5 bases for V and 0 bases for J; bases not matched to a gene: 6. Per the germline V gene, CDR1 is SGHVS and CDR2 is FNYEAQ. Here the CDR3 reads CASSQGLASSTDTQYF. CDR3 sequence (DNA): TGTGCCAGCAGCCAGGGACTAGCCTCTAGCACAGATACGCAGTATTTT.

V is TRBV10-3 and J is TRBJ1-3, with 10 bases lining up with TRBD1. There are 18 residues in the CDR3. Germline V gene sequence: CDR1 ENHRY, CDR2 SYGVKD. V lost 3 bases, J lost 6 bases, and 14 bases stayed unmatched. The CDR3 sequence is CAISERGGLTGGENTIYF. In nucleotides, the CDR3 is TGTGCCATCAGTGAACGTGGGGGGCTGACAGGGGGCGAAAACACCATATATTTT.

The chain carries TRBV11-2 and TRBJ2-7; tentatively, D is TRBD1 (6 bases). V was cut by 1 base and J by 3 bases, with 13 bases left in between. Germline CDR1 and CDR2: SGHAT and FQNNGV. The CDR3 consists of 15 residues. CDR3: CASSLVGNRDYEQYF. DNA for the CDR3: TGTGCCAGCAGCTTAGTAGGTAACAGGGACTACGAGCAGTACTTC.

This clone was counted once. J is TRBJ2-3 and V is TRBV7-8, with D perhaps TRBD1 (5 bases). The CDR3 has 18 amino acids. Germline lookup yields CDR1 SGHVS and CDR2 FQNEAQ. Trimming pared 2 bases from V and 1 base from J, leaving 19 bases between. The CDR3 loop reads CASSLIATSDTRTDTQYF. The CDR3, as DNA: TGTGCCAGCAGCTTAATCGCCACATCGGACACGCGCACAGATACGCAGTATTTT.

This clone is a singleton in its sample. V gene TRBV6-5 combines with J gene TRBJ2-3, with TRBD2 as a possible D gene (6 bases). Germline assignment: CDR1 MNHEY and CDR2 SVGAGI. CDR3 length: 15 amino acids. V was cut by 8 bases and J by 6 bases, with 21 bases left in between. CDR3 nucleotides: TGTGCCAGCCAACCGGGGAGGCAGGGAAGCGATACGCAGTATTTT. Translating gives CASQPGRQGSDTQYF.

This chain links TRBV30 with TRBJ1-3; the D gene is possibly TRBD1 (6 bases). The CDR3 runs 13 residues. V lost 8 bases and J 2 bases, leaving 13 bases between the germline ends. Germline V gives CDR1 GTSNPN, CDR2 SVGIG (reference sequence). Here the CDR3 DNA reads TGTGCCGCACAGGGAGGTACTGGAAACACCATATATTTT. Encoded protein: CAAQGGTGNTIYF.

The V gene is TRBV27, the J gene TRBJ1-6; TRBD1 matches at 8 bases. The CDR3 length is 16 residues. V dropped 5 bases and J dropped 9; count of bases not matched to a gene: 12. The germline gives CDR1 MNHEY, CDR2 SMNVEV (reference sequence). CDR3 nucleotide sequence: TGTGCCAGCAGTCCATCCAGGGGGCAAGTCAGTTCACCCCTCCACTTT. Its translation is CASSPSRGQVSSPLHF.

The chain links TRBV11-3 to TRBJ2-3; a weak D match, TRBD2 (6 bases). This CDR3 region has 14 residues. Trimming shortened V by 3 bases and J by 0 bases, and 7 bases separated the two germline ends. Per the germline V gene, CDR1 is SGHNT and CDR2 is YENEEA. This CDR3 reads CASSFGGSTDTQYF. CDR3 coding DNA: TGTGCCAGCAGCTTCGGGGGTAGCACAGATACGCAGTATTTT.

This chain connects TRBV11-3 to TRBJ2-1, with 11 bases fitting TRBD2. V shed 0 bases and J 6 bases; nucleotides not matched to a gene: 4. The CDR3 extends over 16 amino acids. The germline V gene has CDR1 SGHNT and CDR2 YENEEA. CDR3 bases: TGTGCCAGCAGCTTAGAAGGCACTAGCGGGGGCAATGAGCAGTTCTTC. Its protein is CASSLEGTSGGNEQFF.

The chain is built from TRBV19 and TRBJ1-2; no clear D. The germline gives CDR1 LNHDA, CDR2 SQIVND (reference sequence). The CDR3 length is 11 residues. With 5 bases removed from V and 6 bases from J, the gap between germline ends came to 7 bases. The CDR3 loop is CASSQRNGYTF. Here the CDR3 DNA reads TGTGCCAGTAGTCAGAGAAATGGCTACACCTTC.

Written as DNA, the CDR3 is TGCGCCAGCAGGGGGGTCGGGGATGAGCAGTTCTTC. Translated, it gives CASRGVGDEQFF. The rearrangement uses TRBV5-1 and TRBJ2-1, with D perhaps matching TRBD1 or TRBD2 (5 bases each). The CDR3 sequence is 12 residues long. Trimming shortened V by 5 bases and J by 8 bases, and 11 bases separated the two germline ends. Germline V gene sequence: CDR1 SGHRS, CDR2 YFSETQ.

This chain uses TRBV20-1 with TRBJ2-7; D unclear. This CDR3 is 12 amino acids long. The germline V gene encodes CDR1 DFQATT and CDR2 SNEGSKA (reference sequence). The V end lost 3 bases, the J end lost 6 bases, and 12 bases lay between the germline ends. CDR3 sequence (DNA): TGCAGTGCTAGTACCCCTATCTTCGAGCAGTACTTC. Amino acid sequence: CSASTPIFEQYF.

The rearrangement links TRBV28 to TRBJ2-3; TRBD2 agrees at 9 bases. CDR1 and CDR2 from the germline V gene are MDHEN and SYDVKM. The CDR3 extends over 15 amino acids. The V segment lost 6 bases and the J segment 0 bases; nucleotides outside the gene matches: 4. The CDR3 loop reads CASRLGTSSTDTQYF. The DNA of the CDR3 is TGTGCCAGCAGACTCGGGACTAGCAGCACAGATACGCAGTATTTT.

This clone was counted a single time. The chain combines TRBV5-1 with TRBJ2-3; 8 bases fit TRBD2. V trimming: 0 bases; J trimming: 1 base; junction bases outside the gene matches: 7. The germline gives CDR1 SGHRS, CDR2 YFSETQ. This CDR3 has 17 amino acids. CDR3 in DNA: TGCGCCAGCAGCTTGGGTCTTAGCGGGATACGCACAGATACGCAGTATTTT. Protein product: CASSLGLSGIRTDTQYF.

The chain uses TRBV3-1 (or the pseudogene TRBV3-2) and TRBJ1-1; the match to TRBD1 covers 10 bases. CDR3 length: 18 residues. Trimming took 0 bases from V and 4 from J; bases not matched to a gene: 11. Germline CDR1 LGHDT, CDR2 YNNKEL (reference sequence). In nucleotides, the CDR3 is TGTGCCAGCAGCCAAGAGCGAGTCCGGGACAGGGGCGTCACTGAAGCTTTCTTT. As protein: CASSQERVRDRGVTEAFF.

This clone was counted once. The gene calls are TRBV13 and TRBJ2-7; 9 nucleotides line up with TRBD1. The J segment lost 5 bases and the V segment lost 6 bases, leaving 5 bases of the junction unmatched. The length of the CDR3 is 13 residues. CDR1 and CDR2 from the germline V gene are PRHDT and FYEKMQ (reference sequence). In DNA form, the CDR3 reads TGTGCCAGCAGACGGGACAGGGTCAACGAGCAGTACTTC. It codes for CASRRDRVNEQYF.

The chain employs TRBV6-6 and TRBJ2-1; 13 nucleotides agree with TRBD2. After removal of 6 bases from V and 4 bases from J, the junction contained 3 bases not matched to a gene. The CDR3 length is 15 residues. In germline, CDR1 is MNHNY, CDR2 SVGAGI (reference sequence). The CDR3 is CASSRTSGGYNEQFF. The DNA for the CDR3 is TGTGCCAGCAGCCGGACTAGCGGGGGATACAATGAGCAGTTCTTC.

The chain carries TRBV6-5 and TRBJ2-3, with D perhaps TRBD1 or TRBD2 (5 bases each). Germline lookup yields CDR1 MNHEY and CDR2 SVGAGI. V lost 6 bases and J 8 bases, leaving 21 bases between the germline ends. The CDR3 has 15 amino acids. The CDR3 protein is CASSRLGIGAGTQYF. The DNA of the CDR3 is TGTGCCAGCAGCCGACTCGGAATCGGGGCTGGTACGCAGTATTTT.

In this sample, this clone turned up a few times. J is TRBJ1-1 and V is TRBV6-6; TRBD1 aligns across 7 bases. V shed 5 bases and J 4 bases; nucleotides not matched to a gene: 4. The CDR3 length is 13 residues. Germline CDR1 MNHNY, CDR2 SVGAGI (reference sequence). DNA for the CDR3: TGTGCCAGCAGTAAGACAGGGAGCACTGAAGCTTTCTTT. Its translation: CASSKTGSTEAFF.

This clone has only one observation. V gene TRBV6-5 combines with J gene TRBJ2-5, with D perhaps matching TRBD2 (6 bases). Germline V gene sequence: CDR1 MNHEY, CDR2 SVGAGI. The CDR3 has 14 residues. V dropped 0 bases and J dropped 5 bases, with 10 bases sitting between them. The DNA of the CDR3 is TGTGCCAGCAGTTACTCGGAGGGCGGGGAGACCCAGTACTTC. It encodes CASSYSEGGETQYF.

The chain combines TRBV11-2 with TRBJ1-2; 7 bases line up with TRBD1. Germline-derived CDR1 and CDR2 are SGHAT and FQNNGV. CDR3 length equals 15 residues. Trimming at V came to 5 bases and at J to 8 bases, leaving 14 bases not matched to a gene. The CDR3 coding sequence is TGTGCCAGCAGCACTACGGATGACAGGGTGGGCGGCTACACCTTC. Protein sequence: CASSTTDDRVGGYTF.

The genes are TRBV2 and TRBJ1-2; D remains unclear. The germline V and J ends were trimmed by 2 bases and 6 bases, with 13 bases remaining between them. This CDR3 spans 14 amino acids. Germline CDR1 SNHLY, CDR2 FYNNEI. This CDR3 reads CASSETWQDHGYTF. The CDR3 DNA sequence: TGTGCCAGCAGTGAAACGTGGCAGGACCATGGCTACACCTTC.

The chain uses TRBV19 and TRBJ1-1; D gene ambiguous. The V end was cut by 6 bases, the J end by 1 base, with 6 bases between. Germline V lookup: CDR1 LNHDA, CDR2 SQIVND (reference sequence). The CDR3 has 12 amino acids. CDR3: CASRGENTEAFF. In DNA, the CDR3 is TGTGCCAGTAGAGGTGAGAACACTGAAGCTTTCTTT. The variable domain in full, with the rest retrieved from reference TRBV19 and TRBJ1-1, is DGGITQSPKYLFRKEGQNVTLSCEQNLNHDAMYWYRQDPGQGLRLIYYSQIVNDFQKGDIAEGYSVSREKKESFPLTVTSAQKNPTAFYLCASRGENTEAFFGQGTRLTVV.

This clone was seen a few times. Other nucleotide sequences from this sample produce the same CDR3. The chain joins TRBV3-1 (or the pseudogene TRBV3-2) to TRBJ1-1; no clear D. The V end was cut by 0 bases, the J end by 3 bases, with 17 bases between. Germline assignment: CDR1 LGHDT and CDR2 YNNKEL (reference sequence). CDR3 size: 17 residues. This CDR3 reads CASSQEATWGPDTEAFF. CDR3 sequence (DNA): TGTGCCAGCAGCCAAGAGGCGACGTGGGGTCCTGACACTGAAGCTTTCTTT.